The sequence of this TCR beta chain was determined in a study of spatial heterogeneity in lung cancer. Study background: Across tumor regions, counts of TCR transcripts showed a strong correlation with a T cell module score derived from matched bulk RNA-seq.

The CDR3 loop spans 15 amino acids. The germline V gene has CDR1 LGHDT and CDR2 YNNKEL (reference sequence). The V end lost 1 base, the J end lost 2 bases, and 6 bases lay between the germline ends. Time point reported: sample taken at primary tumor resection. The donor population consisted of over 55 patients with untreated, early-stage non-small cell lung cancer. Material for sequencing was whole RNA from tumor, nontumor lung or frozen PBMC, left unsorted. The study's findings and limits: Within tumors, counts of expanded alpha and beta TCRs tracked tumor mutation counts.

TCR cDNA molecules each carried a unique molecular identifier. TCRdb reprocessed the 5' RACE reads with MiXCR, giving one entry per CDR3 protein. The sample holds 18,000 or so distinct CDR3 sequences, roughly 7% seen once. This clonotype was seen at least ten times. Antigen specificity is unknown. The source of this sequence is a female donor with early-stage non-small cell lung cancer. Specimen: lung tumor tissue, collected at surgery. The chain employs TRBV3-1 and TRBJ2-6; TRBD2 might be the D (6 bases). This CDR3 is CASSQGLAGANVLTF. CDR3 DNA sequence: TGTGCCAGCAGCCAAGGACTAGCTGGGGCCAACGTCCTGACTTTC.